This TCR beta chain stems from a study of blood T cell repertoires in COVID-19. Across the whole study: Collection of acute and convalescent COVID-19 samples took place in the United States, Italy and Spain.

Participant age was about 18 to 89 years, and participants resided in about 25 US areas. This clone occurred once. This table comes from immunoSEQ multiplex PCR, and its TCRdb copy is limited to in-frame clones, with some not included. The sample carries a few hundred thousand clones, roughly 90% recorded once. V was pared by 7 bases and J by 7 bases, with 15 bases of the junction left unmatched. Germline assignment: CDR1 LGHDT and CDR2 YNNKEL (reference sequence). This CDR3 is built from 17 residues. The receptor's source is a middle-aged woman who had been exposed to COVID-19. The V and J genes are TRBV3-1 (or the pseudogene TRBV3-2) and TRBJ1-6; 8 bases align to TRBD1. The specimen was PBMCs or T cells enriched from blood (not recorded which). CDR3 residues: CASNLGSPTGVNSPLHF. In nucleotides, the CDR3 is TGTGCCAGCAACCTTGGTTCACCGACAGGGGTGAATTCACCCCTCCACTTT.